The next 16 T cell receptor beta chains were all read from a single sample in a study of CXCR3-negative and CXCR3-positive naive CD8 T cells. The TRB libraries of cDNA were built by UMI-labeled 5' RACE. TCRdb reworked the 5' RACE reads into one entry per CDR3 protein, no DNA. This table holds roughly 39,000 distinct CDR3 sequences. The specimen sequenced was memory CD8+ T cells from blood. The receptors come from a human donor in good health. Some clones in this sample may be carry-over from other donors' samples.

The chain carries TRBV7-9 and TRBJ2-1; as DNA is missing, the TRBD1 call by TCRdb cannot be tested. Germline CDR1 is SEHNR and CDR2 is FQNEAQ (reference sequence). CDR3 length equals 15 residues. The CDR3 loop is CASSFPGQYYNEQFF.

Its frequency marks this clonotype as medium-sized. The chain carries TRBV29-1 and TRBJ1-4; the TRBD1 assignment by TCRdb is unverifiable without DNA. Germline V CDR1 and CDR2: SQVTM, ANQGSEA. The CDR3 totals 14 residues. CDR3 in amino acids: CSVAQGNSNEKLFF.

Here the CDR3 reads CASSRGRNEQYF. V and J are TRBV6-5 and TRBJ2-7. Germline CDR1 reads MNHEY; CDR2 reads SVGAGI. The CDR3 has 12 residues.

This sequence joins TRBV7-9 and TRBJ2-1; TCRdb's D gene call, TRBD1, goes unchecked for lack of DNA. Germline V lookup: CDR1 SEHNR, CDR2 FQNEAQ (reference sequence). This CDR3 region has 13 residues. The CDR3 spells CASSAGTENEQFF.

This chain links TRBV5-5 with TRBJ2-7; no DNA is available, so the TRBD1 call from TCRdb remains unchecked. The CDR3 is 14 residues long. Germline V lookup: CDR1 SGHKS, CDR2 YYEKEE (reference sequence). The CDR3 sequence: CASSLGQGFPEQYF.

The rearrangement links TRBV29-1 to TRBJ1-1; TCRdb designates TRBD1, a call that cannot be tested without DNA. Germline loops: CDR1 SQVTM, CDR2 ANQGSEA. CDR3 length: 13 amino acids. The CDR3 reads CSEGGHGNTEAFF. Filled out from reference TRBV29-1 and TRBJ1-1, the complete variable domain reads SAVISQKPSRDICQRGTSLTIQCQVDSQVTMMFWYRQQPGQSLTLIATANQGSEATYESGFVIDKFPISRPNLTFSTLTVSNMSPEDSSIYLCSEGGHGNTEAFFGQGTRLTVV.

The rearrangement joins TRBV7-6 to TRBJ2-1; TCRdb's D call, TRBD2, is unchecked because there is no DNA. Germline CDR1 and CDR2: SGHVS and FNYEAQ. The CDR3 has 15 residues. CDR3 loop: CASSPGLAVNNEQLF.

The V call is TRBV12-3 or TRBV12-4, the J call TRBJ2-3. The length of the CDR3 is 11 residues. The CDR3: CASMAGDTQYF.

Frequency places this clonotype as medium-sized. The genes are TRBV6-4 and TRBJ2-1; TCRdb outputs TRBD2, but without DNA this stays unchecked. The CDR3 has 14 residues. Germline lookup yields CDR1 MRHNA and CDR2 SNTAGT. CDR3 sequence: CASKVAGELNEQFF.

The rearrangement joins TRBV28 to TRBJ2-7; the TRBD1 assignment by TCRdb is unverifiable without DNA. CDR1 MDHEN and CDR2 SYDVKM come from the germline V gene. The CDR3 contains 15 residues. The CDR3: CASSHKFTGSYEQYF. Complete variable domain (other parts from reference TRBV28 and TRBJ2-7): DVKVTQSSRYLVKRTGEKVFLECVQDMDHENMFWYRQDPGLGLRLIYFSYDVKMKEKGDIPEGYSVSREKKERFSLILESASTNQTSMYLCASSHKFTGSYEQYFGPGTRLTVT.

V gene TRBV9 combines with J gene TRBJ1-1; TCRdb calls TRBD1, which cannot be checked without DNA. Germline V lookup: CDR1 SGDLS, CDR2 YYNGEE. CDR3 length equals 13 residues. CDR3 residues: CATRTGPNTEAFF.

The chain links TRBV21-1 to TRBJ1-5; the D call of TRBD1 rests on TCRdb alone, since no DNA is present to check it. TRBV21-1 represents a pseudogene. This CDR3 has 19 residues. This CDR3 reads CASSKVLGRGGGGNQPQHF.

The genes are TRBV20-1 and TRBJ2-1; the TRBD2 assignment by TCRdb is unverifiable without DNA. The CDR3 runs 16 residues. CDR1 is DFQATT and CDR2 is SNEGSKA in the germline V gene (reference sequence). This CDR3 reads CSARDLVSGGYNEQFF.

This chain joins TRBV7-9 and TRBJ1-2; TCRdb designates TRBD1, a call that cannot be tested without DNA. This CDR3 has 15 amino acids. Germline V lookup: CDR1 SEHNR, CDR2 FQNEAQ (reference sequence). The CDR3 region is CASSPRDTEDYGYTF.

The gene calls are TRBV7-6 and TRBJ1-5. The germline V gene encodes CDR1 SGHVS and CDR2 FNYEAQ. This CDR3 has 12 residues. CDR3 amino acids: CASSLVVEPQHF.

This chain joins TRBV13 and TRBJ1-1; TCRdb's D call, TRBD1, is unchecked because there is no DNA. CDR1 and CDR2 from the germline V gene are PRHDT and FYEKMQ (reference sequence). The CDR3 has 14 residues. CDR3 sequence: CASSSRQGLTEAFF.